This paragraph covers one T cell receptor (beta chain) sequence. This specimen comes from a study of blood T cell repertoires in COVID-19. About the research overall: From T cells, B-cell-depleted T cells, or PBMCs came the material, which was cDNA or gDNA.

The ends were cut back, 11 bases at V and 6 bases at J, with 12 bases in the middle. The germline V gene has CDR1 SNHLY and CDR2 FYNNEI. The CDR3 is made up of 11 amino acids. Source study methods: Amplification of reference gene primers was used by the study to estimate nucleated cell counts. The repertoire was sequenced with immunoSEQ multiplex PCR; TCRdb's copy has only in-frame clones and lacks some. The DNA was the basis for D and trimming; V, J and clone size are from that table. The sample carries about 88,000 clones, nearly 90% recorded once. Input material: peripheral blood. This chain joins TRBV2 and TRBJ2-3; D ambiguous. The clonotype was recovered from a woman older than 75 with acute or convalescent COVID-19. In DNA form, the CDR3 reads TGTGCCGCCGCGAGGCGGGATACGCAGTATTTT. It specifies CAAARRDTQYF.